The 28 T cell receptor beta chains below were found in one sample sequenced in a study of beta chain features in type 1 diabetes. Isolated RNA was reverse transcribed in full, so expressed TCRB transcripts were sequenced. Measured with immunoSEQ multiplex PCR; TCRdb has only the in-frame clones, and not every one. Of about 930,000 clones in the sample, 15% to 20% were seen once. Sequenced sample: naive CD4+ T cells from blood. Receptor source: a woman younger than 35 in good health.

The chain carries TRBV28 and TRBJ2-1; TRBD1 is a possible D gene (6 bases). Germline loops: CDR1 MDHEN, CDR2 SYDVKM. V lost 3 bases to trimming and J lost 10 bases, with 16 bases between them. The CDR3 is 14 residues long. CDR3 in amino acids: CASSLTQGSREQFF. DNA of the CDR3: TGTGCCAGCAGTTTGACCCAGGGGTCCAGGGAGCAGTTCTTC. The variable domain in full, completed from reference TRBV28 and TRBJ2-1, reads DVKVTQSSRYLVKRTGEKVFLECVQDMDHENMFWYRQDPGLGLRLIYFSYDVKMKEKGDIPEGYSVSREKKERFSLILESASTNQTSMYLCASSLTQGSREQFFGPGTRLTVL.

Only a few counts were recorded for this clone. The chain's CDR3 is CASSLGTDFTGELFF. The CDR3 coding sequence is TGTGCCAGCAGCCTGGGGACAGACTTCACCGGGGAGCTGTTTTTT. The rearrangement joins TRBV7-9 to TRBJ2-2; 7 nucleotides agree with TRBD1. With V trimmed by 5 bases and J by 4 bases, 7 bases remained unmatched. Germline values: CDR1 SEHNR, CDR2 FQNEAQ (reference sequence). The CDR3 is 15 amino acids. Drawing the rest from reference TRBV7-9 and TRBJ2-2, the complete variable domain is DTGVSQNPRHKITKRGQNVTFRCDPISEHNRLYWYRQTLGQGPEFLTYFQNEAQLEKSRLLSDRFSAERPKGSFSTLEIQRTEQGDSAMYLCASSLGTDFTGELFFGEGSRLTVL.

There are a few counts of this clone. The V gene is TRBV10-3, the J gene TRBJ2-6; 11 bases align to TRBD1. This CDR3 region has 17 residues. Germline assignment: CDR1 ENHRY and CDR2 SYGVKD. V gave up 8 bases and J gave up 0 bases; unmatched junction bases: 6. CDR3 nucleotides: TGTGCCATCGGGGCGGGACAGGGGGTCTCTGGGGCCAACGTCCTGACTTTC. This codes for CAIGAGQGVSGANVLTF.

The chain joins TRBV21-1 to TRBJ2-1; TRBD2 reflects the table's D call only, with no check against the DNA. TRBV21-1 is a known pseudogene. CDR3 size: 19 residues. This chain's CDR3 is CASSTTSGGGAAWRNEQFF. The CDR3 DNA is TGTGCCAGCAGCACTACTAGCGGAGGGGGGGCGGCGTGGAGGAATGAGCAGTTCTTC.

V gene TRBV18 combines with J gene TRBJ2-7; 9 bases are a match to TRBD1. Unmatched junction bases numbered 10, after V lost 5 bases and J lost 2 bases. From germline, CDR1 is KGHSH and CDR2 LQKENI. The CDR3 covers 16 residues. CDR3 region: CASSIGDRALTYEQYF. CDR3 sequence (DNA): TGTGCCAGCTCAATTGGGGACAGGGCACTCACCTACGAGCAGTACTTC.

Remarks on this clone: One end of the junction varies from germline; a read error may be responsible. This chain connects TRBV28 to TRBJ2-4; 8 bases match TRBD1. Per germline, CDR1 MDHEN and CDR2 SYDVKM. This CDR3 has 14 amino acids. The CDR3 bases are TGTGCCAGCAGTTCGCAGGGGGCCAGAAACATTCAGTACTTC. Protein sequence: CASSSQGARNIQYF.

The chain uses TRBV10-3 and TRBJ2-5; TRBD1 matches 7 bases. The CDR3 totals 17 residues. V trimming: 5 bases; J trimming: 1 base; junction bases outside the gene matches: 13. Germline V gene lookup returns CDR1 ENHRY and CDR2 SYGVKD. CDR3 sequence (DNA): TGTGCCATCAGTAGGAACTTCCAGGGGGACCGCCAAGAGACCCAGTACTTC. This translates into CAISRNFQGDRQETQYF.

The V and J genes are TRBV6-1 and TRBJ1-2; possible D gene TRBD1, 5 bases. CDR1 and CDR2 (germline): MNHNS, SASEGT. This CDR3 region has 14 residues. Trimming took off 5 bases at V and 3 bases at J, with 13 bases between the two ends. The CDR3 region is CASSLYGDYYGYTF. CDR3 DNA: TGTGCCAGCAGTTTATACGGGGACTACTATGGCTACACCTTC.

This clone occurred a few times. This chain uses TRBV5-1 with TRBJ2-5; D gene uncertain. V was cut by 0 bases and J by 1 base, with 7 bases left in between. This CDR3 is built from 14 residues. Germline CDR1 reads SGHRS; CDR2 reads YFSETQ. The DNA for the CDR3 is TGCGCCAGCAGCTTGGTGCGTGTCCAAGAGACCCAGTACTTC. Amino acid sequence: CASSLVRVQETQYF. The variable domain in full, with the rest retrieved from reference TRBV5-1 and TRBJ2-5, is KAGVTQTPRYLIKTRGQQVTLSCSPISGHRSVSWYQQTPGQGLQFLFEYFSETQRNKGNFPGRFSGRQFSNSRSEMNVSTLELGDSALYLCASSLVRVQETQYFGPGTRLLVL.

This clone was observed a few times. The chain links TRBV7-3 to TRBJ2-7; TRBD1 matches 8 bases. The germline V gene encodes CDR1 SGHTA and CDR2 FQGTGA. The CDR3 has 13 amino acids. J gave up 4 bases and V 5 bases, and 4 bases lay outside the gene matches. The CDR3, as DNA: TGTGCCAGCAGCAAACGGACAGGGTACGAGCAGTACTTC. Its protein is CASSKRTGYEQYF.

The chain recombines TRBV20-1 with TRBJ1-2; unclear D gene. The CDR3 has 11 amino acids. Looked up from germline, CDR1 is DFQATT and CDR2 is SNEGSKA (reference sequence). V was trimmed by 7 bases and J by 0 bases, leaving 6 bases between them. CDR3 coding DNA: TGCAGTGGGCGAGCTAACTATGGCTACACCTTC. It encodes CSGRANYGYTF.

The rearrangement links TRBV10-2 to TRBJ1-1; D is ambiguous. This CDR3 region has 11 residues. CDR1 and CDR2 from the germline V gene are WSHSY and SAAADI. V lost 0 bases to trimming and J lost 11 bases, with 7 bases between them. CDR3 in amino acids: CASSESGPAFF. CDR3 nucleotide sequence: TGCGCCAGCAGTGAGTCAGGGCCCGCTTTCTTT.

Only a few counts were recorded for this clone. The chain recombines TRBV28 with TRBJ1-5, with 10 nucleotides matching TRBD1. Per germline, CDR1 MDHEN and CDR2 SYDVKM. The V and J ends lost 5 bases and 4 bases, in that order; junction bases with no gene match: 11. The CDR3 spans 17 residues. The CDR3 loop reads CASSLGTGDTLNQPQHF. CDR3 coding DNA: TGTGCCAGCAGTCTCGGGACAGGGGACACACTAAATCAGCCCCAGCATTTT.

This clone was found a few times. This chain uses TRBV7-8 with TRBJ2-2, with unresolved D. CDR3 size: 13 residues. V lost 8 bases and J 3 bases, leaving 10 bases between the germline ends. Germline assignment: CDR1 SGHVS and CDR2 FQNEAQ. DNA for the CDR3: TGTGCCAGCCGGCGAATGTACACCGGGGAGCTGTTTTTT. Residues: CASRRMYTGELFF. Complete variable domain (other parts from reference TRBV7-8 and TRBJ2-2): GAGVSQSPRYKVAKRGQDVALRCDPISGHVSLFWYQQALGQGPEFLTYFQNEAQLDKSGLPSDRFFAERPEGSVSTLKIQRTQQEDSAVYLCASRRMYTGELFFGEGSRLTVL.

V usage is TRBV10-3 and J usage is TRBJ2-1; the D gene could be TRBD1 or TRBD2 (5 bases each). The V end lost 7 bases, the J end lost 5 bases, and 12 bases lay between the germline ends. The CDR3 has 13 amino acids. From germline, CDR1 is ENHRY and CDR2 SYGVKD. The CDR3, as DNA: TGTGCCATCAAGGGACCCTCTAACAATGAGCAGTTCTTC. It is translated as CAIKGPSNNEQFF.

The genes are TRBV7-9 and TRBJ1-5, with 10 bases that match TRBD1. Trimming cost V 5 bases and J 6 bases; bases outside gene matches: 4. The CDR3 runs 14 residues. The germline CDR1 and CDR2 sequences are SEHNR and FQNEAQ (reference sequence). The CDR3 coding sequence is TGTGCCAGCAGCCCGCGGACAGGGGGTCAGCCCCAGCATTTT. Protein sequence: CASSPRTGGQPQHF.

This chain links TRBV27 with TRBJ2-7, with D perhaps matching TRBD2 (5 bases). CDR1 and CDR2 (germline): MNHEY, SMNVEV (reference sequence). CDR3 size: 14 residues. Trimming left V 6 bases short and J 0 bases short, with 12 bases between. Here the CDR3 DNA reads TGTGCCAGCAGCCCCCGGGGTAGCTCCTACGAGCAGTACTTC. It codes for CASSPRGSSYEQYF.

The rearrangement links TRBV18 to TRBJ1-4; D is unclear. CDR3 size: 14 residues. Germline V lookup: CDR1 KGHSH, CDR2 LQKENI. Trimming shortened V by 3 bases and J by 8 bases, and 13 bases separated the two germline ends. In DNA form, the CDR3 reads TGTGCCAGCTCACCCAGAACTACAGCAGAAAAACTGTTTTTT. As protein: CASSPRTTAEKLFF.

The V call is TRBV2, the J call TRBJ1-1, with TRBD1 identical over 9 bases. The trim removed 9 bases at V and 4 bases at J, leaving 9 bases unmatched. CDR3 length equals 14 residues. The V gene's germline CDR1 is SNHLY and CDR2 FYNNEI. The CDR3 spells CARQGALRGTEAFF. CDR3 bases: TGTGCCAGACAGGGGGCGCTTCGGGGCACTGAAGCTTTCTTT.

This sequence joins TRBV18 and TRBJ2-1, with unresolved D. Trimming left V 6 bases short and J 7 bases short, with 16 bases between. CDR1 KGHSH and CDR2 LQKENI come from the germline V gene. This CDR3 spans 14 amino acids. Here the CDR3 DNA reads TGTGCCAGCTCGTCAACTACGCAGACAAATGAGCAGTTCTTC. Translating gives CASSSTTQTNEQFF.

This clone was seen a handful of times. This sequence joins TRBV11-2 and TRBJ1-5; maybe TRBD1 (6 bases). Germline V lookup: CDR1 SGHAT, CDR2 FQNNGV. The CDR3 is 15 residues long. The germline V and J ends were trimmed by 5 bases and 2 bases, with 13 bases remaining between them. The CDR3 bases are TGTGCCAGCAGCCGAAGCAGGGGAGGCAATCAGCCCCAGCATTTT. This sequence encodes CASSRSRGGNQPQHF. Complete variable domain (other parts from reference TRBV11-2 and TRBJ1-5): EAGVAQSPRYKIIEKRQSVAFWCNPISGHATLYWYQQILGQGPKLLIQFQNNGVVDDSQLPKDRFSAERLKGVDSTLKIQPAKLEDSAVYLCASSRSRGGNQPQHFGDGTRLSIL.

The rearrangement uses TRBV7-9 and TRBJ2-7; D is undetermined. The CDR3 sequence is 14 residues long. The ends were cut back, 2 bases at V and 0 bases at J, with 8 bases in the middle. The germline gives CDR1 SEHNR, CDR2 FQNEAQ (reference sequence). This chain's CDR3 is CASSLMSSSYEQYF. Written as DNA, the CDR3 is TGTGCCAGCAGCTTAATGTCTAGCTCCTACGAGCAGTACTTC.

This chain links TRBV10-2 with TRBJ2-1; no firm D call. The CDR3 is 14 amino acids. With 4 bases removed from V and 0 bases from J, the gap between germline ends came to 7 bases. Per germline, CDR1 WSHSY and CDR2 SAAADI. CDR3 sequence (DNA): TGCGCCAGCAGTGGCCAGAGCTCCTACAATGAGCAGTTCTTC. It encodes CASSGQSSYNEQFF.

This clone has more than one count but fewer than ten. V and J are TRBV2 and TRBJ2-7; TRBD1 aligns across 10 bases. Germline CDR1 and CDR2: SNHLY and FYNNEI. V shed 4 bases and J 2 bases; nucleotides not matched to a gene: 2. This CDR3 region has 14 residues. DNA of the CDR3: TGTGCCAGCAGTGGGACAGGGGGGCCCTACGAGCAGTACTTC. Translated, it gives CASSGTGGPYEQYF.

V usage is TRBV27 and J usage is TRBJ1-5; D is ambiguous. CDR3 length: 13 residues. CDR1 MNHEY and CDR2 SMNVEV come from the germline V gene (reference sequence). V lost 5 bases to trimming and J lost 5 bases, with 10 bases between them. The CDR3 is CASSQRWDQPQHF. Here the CDR3 DNA reads TGTGCCAGCAGTCAGCGCTGGGATCAGCCCCAGCATTTT.

This clone was found a few times. Other nucleotide sequences from this sample produce the same CDR3. The CDR3: CASSLTVNTEAFF. CDR3 DNA: TGTGCCAGCAGCCTGACGGTGAACACTGAAGCTTTCTTT. V usage is TRBV7-3 and J usage is TRBJ1-1; no firm D call. The CDR3 runs 13 residues. The germline CDR1 and CDR2 sequences are SGHTA and FQGTGA. Trimming left V 5 bases short and J 0 bases short, with 7 bases between.

This clone was detected only a few times. The chain employs TRBV7-6 and TRBJ2-1; D gene uncertain. Germline loops: CDR1 SGHVS, CDR2 FNYEAQ. The CDR3 covers 13 residues. V was shortened by 5 bases and J by 4 bases, with 9 bases between the two germline ends. The chain's CDR3 is CASSPIGYNEQFF. As DNA, the CDR3 is TGTGCCAGCAGCCCAATTGGTTACAATGAGCAGTTCTTC.

In its sample, this clone was seen a few times. This chain joins TRBV5-4 and TRBJ2-1, with 7 bases matching TRBD2. The CDR3 is 15 residues long. Looked up from germline, CDR1 is SGHNT and CDR2 is YYREEE (reference sequence). V trimming: 4 bases; J trimming: 7 bases; junction bases outside the gene matches: 11. The CDR3 is CASSLAVVATNEQFF. CDR3 nucleotide sequence: TGTGCCAGCAGCCTAGCGGTCGTGGCGACTAATGAGCAGTTCTTC.